This T cell receptor (beta chain) was identified during a study of preoperative IRX-2 immunotherapy in early breast cancer. Unmatched junction bases numbered 14, after V lost 5 bases and J lost 2 bases. This CDR3 has 17 residues. Germline CDR1 SGHVS, CDR2 FNYEAQ. Treatment meaning: preoperative locoregional IRX-2 cytokine immunotherapy. Samples came from a phase Ib trial of preoperative locoregional IRX-2 cytokine immunotherapy. The assay was immunoSEQ multiplex PCR, and TCRdb's table has in-frame clones only and misses some. This sample has 30,000 or so clones, with 82% found just once. This chain joins TRBV7-6 and TRBJ2-7, with 8 bases aligning to TRBD2. The TCR originated in a human donor with breast cancer. Collection of the sample occurred from a patient treated with IRX-2 immunotherapy. The CDR3 loop reads CASSDRLARDATYEQYF. As DNA, the CDR3 is TGTGCCAGCAGCGACCGACTAGCGAGGGATGCCACCTACGAGCAGTACTTC.